This T cell receptor beta chain was sequenced during a study of blood T cell repertoires in COVID-19. On the study more broadly: Samples taken during acute and convalescent COVID-19 were collected in the United States, Italy and Spain.

Per the original methods: The authors estimated nucleated cell counts from reference gene primer amplification. Sequencing was performed with immunoSEQ multiplex PCR; in TCRdb, only in-frame clones are kept and a portion is missing. V, J and clone size are those of that table, while D and trimming were read from the DNA. Among about 170,000 clones listed, approximately 85% were seen once. Germline V gene data show CDR1 as MNHNY and CDR2 as SVGAGI (reference sequence). CDR3 size: 16 residues. A remark on this clone: At one of its ends the junction is not consistent with the germline gene, which may arise from a read error.

The J gene is TRBJ2-5, the V gene TRBV6-6; 13 nucleotides line up with TRBD2. The TCR was taken from a man aged 60 to 69 who had recovered from COVID-19. The sequenced material came from peripheral blood. The CDR3 sequence is CASRDTSGGEKEIQYF. For the CDR3, the DNA is TGTGCCAGCAGGGATACTAGCGGGGGGGAGAAAGAGATCCAGTACTTC.